Listed below are T cell receptor beta chains from one sample, sequenced in a study of CXCR3-negative and CXCR3-positive naive CD8 T cells. TCRdb re-called the 5' RACE reads and shows each CDR3 protein once, DNA omitted. The listing contains over 150,000 distinct CDR3 sequences. Sequencing used naive CXCR3+ CD8+ T cells from blood. The source of these receptors is a human donor in good health. Some clones in this sample may be carry-over from other donors' samples. The CDR3 runs from the conserved cysteine through the conserved F or W.

j_call v_call cdr3_aa
TRBJ1-5 TRBV7-8 CASSPQNRVEGNQPQHF
TRBJ2-2 TRBV29-1 CSALTGYGELFF
TRBJ1-5 TRBV18 CASSRLGDYSNQPQHF
TRBJ2-7 TRBV6-6 CASKDSGQGTYEQYF
TRBJ1-1 TRBV6-6 CASTSNTEAFF
TRBJ2-1 TRBV3-1 CASSLRDPPYNEQFF
TRBJ2-5 TRBV7-9 CASNFQRTGYLETQYF
TRBJ2-1 TRBV4-1 CASSPEQGTGYNGQFF
TRBJ2-2 TRBV15 CATSRDDTGGLNTGELFF
TRBJ2-1 TRBV27 CASSGDSRNEQFF
TRBJ2-7 TRBV7-2 CASSPSGGVYSYEQYF
TRBJ1-1 TRBV7-9 CASSFLQTEAFF
TRBJ1-4 TRBV29-1 CSATGGLGEKLFF
TRBJ2-1 TRBV5-1 CASSLVPDAYNEQFF
TRBJ1-2 TRBV12-3/TRBV12-4 CASSSTGEFGGYTF
TRBJ2-3 TRBV4-1 CASSQSTRDGQYF
TRBJ2-7 TRBV20-1 CSASFGTGGHEQYF
TRBJ2-1 TRBV11-2 CASSLGMTRIDEQFF
TRBJ2-1 TRBV3-1 CASSHGDPYNEQFF
TRBJ1-1 TRBV5-4 CASSFAGMPDTEAFF
TRBJ1-6 TRBV28 CASSGQGGSPLHF
TRBJ2-5 TRBV11-2 CASSNAWTSGQEAQYF
TRBJ1-1 TRBV6-6 CASRQEFYTEAFF
TRBJ2-2 TRBV7-6 CASSLVLSDVTNTGELFF
TRBJ1-1 TRBV12-3/TRBV12-4 CASSLPPLPQGWNTEAFF
TRBJ2-3 TRBV7-9 CVSSRSGGPVDTQYF
TRBJ2-1 TRBV5-1 CASSFVGAPEQFF
TRBJ2-1 TRBV5-5 CASSLVENEQFF
TRBJ1-2 TRBV4-3 CASSQDEELGYGYTF
TRBJ2-2 TRBV2 CASISAGELFF
TRBJ2-1 TRBV5-1 CASSLATSGSSEQFF
TRBJ2-1 TRBV5-1 CASSLAPSGSSNEQFF
TRBJ2-1 TRBV7-9 CAHPGLAGGWDEQFF
TRBJ2-3 TRBV19 CASSIDGSSEDTQYF
TRBJ1-2 TRBV2 CASTDSASANYGYTF
TRBJ1-1 TRBV4-3 CASSQDLGAGTEAFF
TRBJ1-2 TRBV29-1 CSVDSDRAPGYTF
TRBJ2-1 TRBV9 CASSPYTGVLDEQFF
TRBJ2-7 TRBV15 CATSRADSGGSRYEQYF
TRBJ2-7 TRBV12-3/TRBV12-4 CASSQGPEQYF
TRBJ1-1 TRBV28 CASSLTGGTLDSFHTEAFF
TRBJ1-1 TRBV13 CASSFTGGGSTEAFF
TRBJ2-5 TRBV29-1 CSVGWDGAKVETQYF
TRBJ1-1 TRBV28 CASSLSTLGAAEAFF
TRBJ2-5 TRBV7-7 CASSSDSKETQYF
TRBJ2-1 TRBV7-9 CASSLPPPAGPQFF
TRBJ2-1 TRBV29-1 CSVAGLGNEQFF
TRBJ2-1 TRBV9 CASSARLAGGLGEQLF
TRBJ2-7 TRBV29-1 CSVVLGDSHSYEQYF
TRBJ2-1 TRBV29-1 CSVTKISGLAGSYNEQFF
TRBJ2-7 TRBV12-3/TRBV12-4 CASSLYPSEQYF
TRBJ2-1 TRBV5-1 CASSGGKTSPYNEQFF
TRBJ2-1 TRBV29-1 CSVDALAGGGNEQFF
TRBJ1-4 TRBV14 CASSLLSGSTLEKLFF
TRBJ1-4 TRBV14 CESDQGFCGLFF
TRBJ1-3 TRBV25-1 CASAEGRRGYSGNTIYF
TRBJ1-2 TRBV6-2/TRBV6-3 CASSQPRPGGYGYTF
TRBJ2-3 TRBV4-2 CASSQDRTSPDTQYF
TRBJ1-1 TRBV4-3 CASSWTMNTEAFF
TRBJ1-5 TRBV27 CASTTSGFNQPQHF